The 25 T cell receptor beta chains below all came from one sample that was sequenced in a study of post-analysis software for immune sequencing data. Study observations and caveats: In patients, TRBV5-6, TRBV5-1 and TRBV20-1 belonged to roughly five TRBV segments found more frequently than in controls.

Included in the TCR beta cDNA libraries were unique molecular identifiers. TCRdb recomputed calls from the PCR reads with MiXCR, one row per CDR3 protein. The sample lists roughly 800,000 distinct CDR3 sequences, about 45% occurring once. These TCRs' antigens remain unknown. Sequenced: blood. These receptors were collected from a girl aged 5-17 years with multiple sclerosis.

The chain joins TRBV12-3 or TRBV12-4 to TRBJ2-1; D is perhaps TRBD1 (5 bases). The CDR3 runs to 14 residues. V dropped 6 bases and J dropped 6 bases, with 15 bases sitting between them. The CDR3 loop reads CASRLPGYPNEQFF. CDR3 bases: TGTGCCAGCAGGTTACCAGGGTACCCCAATGAGCAGTTCTTC.

V and J are TRBV6-5 and TRBJ2-1; TRBD1 aligns across 7 bases. CDR1 is MNHEY and CDR2 is SVGAGI in the germline V gene. The V gene end was trimmed by 6 bases and the J gene end by 0 bases; junction bases not matched to a gene: 5. This CDR3 contains 15 residues. The CDR3 here is CASRPGTDSYNEQFF. In nucleotides, the CDR3 is TGTGCCAGCAGGCCCGGGACAGACTCCTACAATGAGCAGTTCTTC.

The chain has TRBV5-5 and TRBJ2-5, with unresolved D. The CDR3 loop spans 12 amino acids. Germline CDR1 SGHKS, CDR2 YYEKEE (reference sequence). The V gene lost 1 base and the J gene lost 5 bases, with 6 bases spanning the gap. The CDR3: CASSLTLETQYF. Here the CDR3 DNA reads TGTGCCAGCAGCTTGACCCTGGAGACCCAGTACTTC.

This clonotype was seen a handful of times. The chain recombines TRBV29-1 with TRBJ2-3, with a possible D match to TRBD2 (5 bases). The ends were cut back, 4 bases at V and 2 bases at J, with 7 bases in the middle. Germline CDR1 is SQVTM and CDR2 is ANQGSEA. The CDR3 has 12 amino acids. CDR3 sequence (DNA): TGCAGCGTTGTTCGGGACACAGATACGCAGTATTTT. Its translation is CSVVRDTDTQYF.

Note on this clonotype: Relative to the germline gene, one junction end is altered; a read error may explain this. J is TRBJ2-7 and V is TRBV5-8, with a tentative D call TRBD1 (6 bases). This CDR3 is built from 13 residues. Germline V gene lookup returns CDR1 SGHTS and CDR2 YDEGEE. This chain's CDR3 is CASGFRGSYEQYF. The CDR3 DNA follows: TGTGCCAGCGGCTTCAGGGGATCCTACGAGCAGTACTTC.

The rearrangement joins TRBV7-9 to TRBJ1-2; TRBD1 is a possible D gene (6 bases). The CDR3 sequence is 15 residues long. Per the germline V gene, CDR1 is SEHNR and CDR2 is FQNEAQ (reference sequence). Trimming shortened V by 2 bases and J by 6 bases, and 16 bases separated the two germline ends. The CDR3 region is CASSLQGMEFHGYTF. As DNA, the CDR3 is TGTGCCAGCAGCTTACAGGGGATGGAGTTCCATGGCTACACCTTC.

This clonotype was detected only a few times. V usage is TRBV19 and J usage is TRBJ2-6; TRBD1 agrees at 9 bases. The CDR3 loop spans 21 amino acids. The germline gives CDR1 LNHDA, CDR2 SQIVND (reference sequence). V trimming: 5 bases; J trimming: 1 base; junction bases outside the gene matches: 18. The CDR3 here is CASSDRVRDRERLSGANVLTF. The CDR3 DNA reads TGTGCCAGTAGTGACCGCGTTCGGGACAGGGAAAGACTGTCTGGGGCCAACGTCCTGACTTTC.

The rearrangement links TRBV20-1 to TRBJ2-1, with D uncertain. There are 15 residues in the CDR3. V lost 0 bases and J 0 bases, leaving 9 bases between the germline ends. CDR1 and CDR2 from the germline V gene are DFQATT and SNEGSKA (reference sequence). The CDR3 is CSAREAPSSYNEQFF. The CDR3 nucleotides read TGCAGTGCTAGAGAGGCACCTAGCTCCTACAATGAGCAGTTCTTC.

This clonotype was counted only a few times. V is TRBV7-9 and J is TRBJ2-5, with D maybe TRBD2 (6 bases). The CDR3 extends over 13 amino acids. Per germline, CDR1 SEHNR and CDR2 FQNEAQ (reference sequence). Trimming removed 4 bases from V and 3 bases from J, with 9 bases in between. Here the CDR3 DNA reads TGTGCCAGCAGCTCCGGGAGCGAAGAGACCCAGTACTTC. Protein product: CASSSGSEETQYF.

The chain links TRBV6-5 to TRBJ2-1; 11 nucleotides line up with TRBD2. CDR1 MNHEY and CDR2 SVGAGI come from the germline V gene. The CDR3 runs 17 residues. Trimming took 2 bases from V and 9 from J; bases not matched to a gene: 12. Here the CDR3 DNA reads TGTGCCAGCAGTTACGGGGTTGTAGCGGGAGGGCCCGGTGAGCAGTTCTTC. It yields the protein CASSYGVVAGGPGEQFF.

This chain's CDR3 is CASSPVAGGGHTDTQYF. As DNA, the CDR3 is TGTGCCAGCAGCCCGGTAGCGGGAGGGGGCCACACAGATACGCAGTATTTT. This chain joins TRBV11-2 and TRBJ2-3, with 11 bases matching TRBD2. Germline V lookup: CDR1 SGHAT, CDR2 FQNNGV. This CDR3 is 17 amino acids long. J gave up 2 bases and V 5 bases, and 9 bases lay outside the gene matches.

The V and J genes are TRBV7-9 and TRBJ1-1; maybe TRBD1 (5 bases). V was shortened by 4 bases and J by 10 bases, with 13 bases between the two germline ends. Germline CDR1 is SEHNR and CDR2 is FQNEAQ (reference sequence). The CDR3 contains 12 residues. CDR3 sequence (DNA): TGTGCCAGCAGCTCCCGGGACCTTGTAGCTTTCTTT. It is translated as CASSSRDLVAFF.

The chain has TRBV4-3 and TRBJ1-2, with TRBD1 identical over 7 bases. Germline V lookup: CDR1 LGHNA, CDR2 YSLEER. J gave up 6 bases and V 0 bases, and 13 bases lay outside the gene matches. The CDR3 covers 17 residues. The CDR3 here is CASSQDLTLGQNDGYTF. CDR3 bases: TGCGCCAGCAGCCAAGATCTTACGCTGGGACAGAACGATGGCTACACCTTC.

The chain uses TRBV20-1 and TRBJ2-3; 10 bases match TRBD2. V was clipped by 6 bases and J by 3 bases; unmatched bases: 12. The CDR3 consists of 16 residues. From germline, CDR1 is DFQATT and CDR2 SNEGSKA (reference sequence). The CDR3 DNA is TGCAGTGCCCCTCCCCCTCTAGCGGGAGTGACAGATACGCAGTATTTT. It specifies CSAPPPLAGVTDTQYF.

This clonotype was seen a few times. This rearrangement joins TRBV4-1 to TRBJ2-5; 9 bases map to TRBD2. Germline CDR1 and CDR2: MGHRA and YSYEKL. V lost 0 bases to trimming and J lost 11 bases; unmatched junction nucleotides: 7. This CDR3 has 14 amino acids. CDR3 residues: CASSQEPAGGEQYF. The CDR3 region has the DNA TGCGCCAGCAGCCAAGAGCCAGCGGGAGGTGAGCAGTACTTC.

The rearrangement uses TRBV11-2 and TRBJ2-5, with D perhaps matching TRBD2 (6 bases). The CDR3 is 14 residues long. Germline V gene data show CDR1 as SGHAT and CDR2 as FQNNGV. The germline V and J ends were trimmed by 5 bases and 5 bases, with 15 bases remaining between them. The CDR3 loop reads CASSPGLRRETQYF. The CDR3 DNA is TGTGCCAGCAGCCCGGGACTTAGGAGGGAGACCCAGTACTTC.

This chain joins TRBV28 and TRBJ2-7; D uncertain. The CDR3 has 14 amino acids. V was clipped by 5 bases and J by 2 bases, with 13 bases between them. Germline V gene lookup returns CDR1 MDHEN and CDR2 SYDVKM. The CDR3 DNA is TGTGCCAGCAGTCCGCCGGGTGCCGCCTACGAGCAGTACTTC. Residues: CASSPPGAAYEQYF.

This clonotype appeared a few times. V usage is TRBV30 and J usage is TRBJ2-1, with TRBD1 matching 7 bases. The CDR3 sequence is 13 residues long. Looked up from germline, CDR1 is GTSNPN and CDR2 is SVGIG (reference sequence). V shed 5 bases and J 6 bases; nucleotides not matched to a gene: 7. CDR3 region: CAWDRAGGNEQFF. Here the CDR3 DNA reads TGTGCCTGGGACAGGGCAGGCGGCAATGAGCAGTTCTTC.

Points on this clonotype: A read error may produce the germline difference seen at one junction end. V gene TRBV29-1 combines with J gene TRBJ1-2; tentatively, D is TRBD1 (6 bases). This CDR3 contains 13 residues. Germline CDR1 SQVTM, CDR2 ANQGSEA. Here the CDR3 DNA reads TGCAGCGTTGAAAAGGCAGGGGATTATGGCTACACCTTT. This codes for CSVEKAGDYGYTF.

The chain has TRBV18 and TRBJ2-1; TRBD1 matches 8 bases. The trim removed 11 bases at V and 0 bases at J, leaving 12 bases unmatched. Germline V gene sequence: CDR1 KGHSH, CDR2 LQKENI. The CDR3 contains 16 residues. CDR3 DNA: TGTGCCGCGGGCAGGGGGCCCCCTTACTCCTACAATGAGCAGTTCTTC. Protein product: CAAGRGPPYSYNEQFF. The full variable domain, completed using reference TRBV18 and TRBJ2-1, is NAGVMQNPRHLVRRRGQEARLRCSPMKGHSHVYWYRQLPEEGLKFMVYLQKENIIDESGMPKERFSAEFPKEGPSILRIQQVVRGDSAAYFCAAGRGPPYSYNEQFFGPGTRLTVL.

The gene calls are TRBV5-8 and TRBJ2-1; the D call may be TRBD1 or TRBD2 (5 bases each). V lost 4 bases to trimming and J lost 14 bases, with 16 bases between them. The CDR3 length is 12 residues. Germline V gives CDR1 SGHTS, CDR2 YDEGEE. The CDR3 nucleotides are TGTGCCAGCAGCCCCGGGACCCACAGGAAGTTCTTC. It translates to CASSPGTHRKFF.

The gene calls are TRBV20-1 and TRBJ2-3, with D possibly matching TRBD2 (6 bases). Trimming removed 7 bases at V and 3 bases at J, with 11 bases between. Germline V lookup: CDR1 DFQATT, CDR2 SNEGSKA (reference sequence). There are 12 residues in the CDR3. For the CDR3, the DNA is TGCAGTGGGGAGGCGGGAACAGATACGCAGTATTTT. This encodes CSGEAGTDTQYF.

The rearrangement links TRBV27 to TRBJ1-4, with 8 bases fitting TRBD1. There are 14 residues in the CDR3. J was trimmed by 10 bases and V by 8 bases; bases with no gene match: 12. Germline V gene sequence: CDR1 MNHEY, CDR2 SMNVEV (reference sequence). The CDR3 protein is CASRPTGDQGKLFF. The CDR3 DNA reads TGTGCCAGCCGTCCGACAGGGGATCAGGGAAAACTGTTTTTT.

This chain connects TRBV12-3 or TRBV12-4 to TRBJ2-5; 13 bases match TRBD2. V shed 4 bases and J 5 bases; nucleotides not matched to a gene: 10. The CDR3 totals 17 residues. CDR3 nucleotides: TGTGCCAGCAGTTCTAGGGCCGGGACTAGCGGGAAGGAGACCCAGTACTTC. Translated, it gives CASSSRAGTSGKETQYF.

V and J are TRBV7-9 and TRBJ1-1; a weak D match, TRBD1 (5 bases). This CDR3 comprises 14 residues. Trimming stripped 6 bases from V and 7 bases from J, with 18 bases between. Germline lookup yields CDR1 SEHNR and CDR2 FQNEAQ (reference sequence). This chain's CDR3 is CASSLIPRANEAFF. The CDR3 DNA sequence: TGTGCCAGCAGTTTGATACCCAGGGCCAATGAAGCTTTCTTT.